Listed below are T cell receptor beta chains from one sample, sequenced in a study of cytomegalovirus exposure and HLA in healthy donors. Repertoires were generated with immunoSEQ multiplex PCR, while TCRdb's copy carries only in-frame clones and drops some. The data hold tens of thousands of clones, with around four fifths observed a single time. Sequenced: PBMCs. The receptors stem from a male donor in good health and CMV-seropositive. CDR3s include the opening cysteine and the closing phenylalanine or tryptophan. D genes are given only for firm matches. A clone size is listed for some rows: how often the clone was seen (once, few, many), or a class if it is expanded.

clone_size d_call j_call v_call cdr3_aa cdr3_nt
. . TRBJ2-1 TRBV27 CASRRLAYNEQFF TGTGCCAGCAGACGACTAGCCTACAATGAGCAGTTCTTC
. TRBD1 TRBJ1-5 TRBV10-3 CAISELDRGNQPQHF TGTGCCATCAGTGAGTTGGACAGGGGCAATCAGCCCCAGCATTTT
. TRBD1 TRBJ2-5 TRBV5-6 CASKPLGTGGVKTQYF TGTGCCAGCAAGCCCCTTGGGACAGGGGGCGTGAAGACCCAGTACTTC
. . TRBJ2-1 TRBV7-7 CASSSTQGNSEQFF TGTGCCAGCAGCTCCACACAGGGTAACAGTGAGCAGTTCTTC
medium-sized TRBD1 TRBJ1-5 TRBV6-4 CASSDSDRGLCTNQPQHF TGTGCCAGCAGTGACTCTGACAGGGGGCTGTGTACGAATCAGCCCCAGCATTTT
few . TRBJ2-7 TRBV10-1 CASTQGGRTRVGYF TGCGCCAGCACCCAGGGGGGCAGGACCCGCGTCGGGTACTTC
. TRBD2 TRBJ2-1 TRBV28 CASSFFYIQGASGRVNEQFF TGTGCCAGCAGTTTCTTCTATATACAGGGGGCTAGCGGGAGGGTCAATGAGCAGTTCTTC
. . TRBJ1-2 TRBV27 CASGTGGLDGYTF TGTGCCAGCGGGACCGGGGGTTTGGATGGCTACACCTTC
. TRBD1 TRBJ1-1 TRBV28 CASSLRSRGATRPEAFF TGTGCCAGCAGTTTAAGGTCCAGGGGGGCTACGCGCCCTGAAGCTTTCTTT
. TRBD1 TRBJ1-4 TRBV28 CASSSDRESEKLFF TGTGCCAGCAGTTCGGACAGGGAAAGTGAAAAACTGTTTTTT
. . TRBJ2-7 TRBV6-1 CASSESVTSYEQYF TGTGCCAGCAGTGAATCGGTGACAAGCTACGAGCAGTACTTC
few . TRBJ1-2 TRBV5-5 CASSPEGRVHYGYTF TGTGCCAGCAGCCCCGAGGGCCGGGTTCATTATGGCTACACCTTC
. . TRBJ1-5 TRBV30 CAWSQAQPSNQPQHF TGTGCCTGGAGTCAAGCGCAGCCTAGCAATCAGCCCCAGCATTTT
. TRBD1 TRBJ1-2 TRBV4-1 CASSQDPMWDRGSGYTF TGCGCCAGCAGCCAAGATCCCATGTGGGACAGGGGAAGTGGCTACACCTTC
. . TRBJ2-2 TRBV9 CASSVEFSGGELFF TGTGCCAGCAGCGTAGAGTTTAGCGGCGGGGAGCTGTTTTTT
. . TRBJ1-1 TRBV29-1 CSVEDPGAGWSEAFF TGCAGCGTTGAAGACCCAGGGGCAGGGTGGTCTGAAGCTTTCTTT
. . TRBJ2-3 TRBV19 CASSAGLRDTQYF TGTGCCAGTAGTGCAGGACTCCGAGATACGCAGTATTTT
once . TRBJ2-7 TRBV5-1 CASSLGGATYEQYF TGCGCCAGCAGCTTGGGCGGGGCAACCTACGAGCAGTACTTC
once . TRBJ2-2 TRBV7-9 CASSLQDLSGIRGELFF TGTGCCAGCAGCTTGCAAGATCTTAGCGGAATACGCGGGGAGCTGTTTTTT
few . TRBJ1-2 TRBV5-6 CASSFRDILNYGYTF TGTGCCAGCAGCTTTCGCGACATCTTAAACTATGGCTACACCTTC
. . TRBJ2-7 TRBV28 CASSLWNWYEQYF TGTGCCAGCAGTTTATGGAACTGGTACGAGCAGTACTTC
. . TRBJ1-1 TRBV6-1 CASKATVLNTEAFF TGTGCCAGCAAGGCAACAGTGCTAAACACTGAAGCTTTCTTT
. . TRBJ1-2 TRBV5-4 CASSYDRSYGYTF TGTGCCAGCAGCTACGACAGGAGCTATGGCTACACCTTC
. TRBD1 TRBJ1-5 TRBV5-1 CASSLRQGGQPQHF TGCGCCAGCAGCTTGCGACAGGGCGGCCAGCCCCAGCATTTT
few TRBD2 TRBJ2-7 TRBV2 CASSAQGLAGDEQYF TGTGCCAGCAGTGCCCAAGGACTAGCGGGAGACGAGCAGTACTTC
. . TRBJ2-5 TRBV27 CASSLQGGLGSQYF TGTGCCAGCAGTTTACAGGGGGGCCTGGGGTCCCAGTACTTC
. . TRBJ2-5 TRBV15 CATSKLRGTETQYF TGTGCCACCAGCAAACTGCGGGGCACAGAGACCCAGTACTTC
. TRBD1 TRBJ2-5 TRBV4-1 CASSQTGGDRGLQETQYF TGCGCCAGCAGCCAGACCGGAGGGGACAGGGGGCTCCAAGAGACCCAGTACTTC
. . TRBJ2-7 TRBV19 CASSNPDGQDVYEQYF TGTGCCAGTAGTAACCCTGATGGGCAGGATGTCTACGAGCAGTACTTC